This T cell receptor beta chain was captured in a study of blood T cell repertoires in COVID-19. Study-wide background: Donors in the United States, Italy and Spain gave samples during acute or convalescent COVID-19. T cells, B-cell-depleted T cells, or PBMCs supplied cDNA or gDNA.

Method: immunoSEQ multiplex PCR; TCRdb's copy keeps in-frame clones and lacks some. In the table there are 60,000 to 95,000 clones, about 74% of which are singletons. Source material: peripheral blood. The clonotype comes from a human donor with acute or convalescent COVID-19. The donor label of this sample is uncertain.

CDR3: CASNAQGFQPQHF. The CDR3 nucleotides are TGTGCCAGCAACGCCCAGGGTTTTCAGCCCCAGCATTTT. The V and J genes are TRBV28 and TRBJ1-5; maybe TRBD1 (5 bases). The CDR3 totals 13 residues. Germline CDR1 and CDR2: MDHEN and SYDVKM. V lost 7 bases and J lost 6, with 13 bases in between.